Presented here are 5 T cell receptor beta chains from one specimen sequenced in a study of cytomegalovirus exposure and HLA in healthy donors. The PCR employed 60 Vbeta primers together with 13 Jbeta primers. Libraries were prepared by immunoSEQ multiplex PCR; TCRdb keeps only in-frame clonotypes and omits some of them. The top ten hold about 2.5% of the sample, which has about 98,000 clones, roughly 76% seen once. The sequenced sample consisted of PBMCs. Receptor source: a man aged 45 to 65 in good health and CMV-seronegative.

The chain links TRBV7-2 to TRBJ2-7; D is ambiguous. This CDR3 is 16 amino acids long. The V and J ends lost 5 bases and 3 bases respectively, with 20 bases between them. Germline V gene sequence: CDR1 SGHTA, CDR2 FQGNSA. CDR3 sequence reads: CASSQYPYEDLYEQYF. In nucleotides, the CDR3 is TGTGCCAGCAGCCAATACCCCTATGAGGATCTCTACGAGCAGTACTTC. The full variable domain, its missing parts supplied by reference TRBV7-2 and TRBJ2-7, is GAGVSQSPSNKVTEKGKDVELRCDPISGHTALYWYRQSLGQGLEFLIYFQGNSAPDKSGLPSDRFSAERTGGSVSTLTIQRTQQEDSAVYLCASSQYPYEDLYEQYFGPGTRLTVT.

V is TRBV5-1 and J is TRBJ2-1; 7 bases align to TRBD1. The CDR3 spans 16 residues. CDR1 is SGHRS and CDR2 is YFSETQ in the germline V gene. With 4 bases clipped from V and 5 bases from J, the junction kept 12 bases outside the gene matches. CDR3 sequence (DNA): TGCGCCAGCAGCAAGACAGGGAGACTCGGAGACAATGAGCAGTTCTTC. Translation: CASSKTGRLGDNEQFF.

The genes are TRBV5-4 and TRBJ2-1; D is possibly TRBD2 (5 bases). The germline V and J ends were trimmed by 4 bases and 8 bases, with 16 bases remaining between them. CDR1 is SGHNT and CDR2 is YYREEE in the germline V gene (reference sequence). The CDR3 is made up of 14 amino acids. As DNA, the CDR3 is TGTGCCAGCAGCCCCGGAGGTGGGTACCATGAGCAGTTCTTC. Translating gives CASSPGGGYHEQFF.

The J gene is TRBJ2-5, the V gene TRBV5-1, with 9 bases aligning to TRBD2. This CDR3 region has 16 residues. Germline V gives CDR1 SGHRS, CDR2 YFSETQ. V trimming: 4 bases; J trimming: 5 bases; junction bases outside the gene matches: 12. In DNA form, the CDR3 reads TGCGCCAGCAGCCTGATGACTAGCGGAGGAAGGGAGACCCAGTACTTC. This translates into CASSLMTSGGRETQYF.

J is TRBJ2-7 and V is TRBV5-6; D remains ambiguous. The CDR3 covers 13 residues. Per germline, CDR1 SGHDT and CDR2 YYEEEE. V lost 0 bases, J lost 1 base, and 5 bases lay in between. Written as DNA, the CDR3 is TGTGCCAGCAGCTTGGCCGGTTCCTACGAGCAGTACTTC. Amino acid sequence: CASSLAGSYEQYF.